The TCR beta chain under discussion was sequenced for a study of T cell responses to AZD1222 COVID-19 vaccine. From germline, CDR1 is KGHDR and CDR2 SFDVKD. V was cut by 7 bases and J by 2 bases, with 15 bases left in between. The CDR3 is 15 residues long. On this clone: Its antigen is unknown.

General study findings and limits: The study reported that nearly half of spike-specific TCRs target unmutated variant regions.

Some clones are missing from TCRdb's copy, which holds only in-frame ones; the method was immunoSEQ multiplex PCR. Counted here are about 73,000 clones, 70% to 90% occurring once; the ten biggest clones make up 15% to 20%. The sequencing here drew on peripheral blood, taken on day 0 of AZD1222 vaccination. The chain links TRBV24-1 to TRBJ2-3; D is possibly TRBD1 or TRBD2 (5 bases each). This sequence originates from an adult in good health. CDR3 nucleotides: TGTGCCACCAGGGAAGGGACGGAATCCACAGATACGCAGTATTTT. It yields the protein CATREGTESTDTQYF.